The 29 T cell receptor beta chains below all came from one sample that was sequenced in a study of T-cell reconstitution after alpha-beta-depleted transplantation in children. During its preparation, the TCRbeta library received unique molecular identifiers. TCRdb reanalysed the PCR reads using MiXCR and keeps one entry per CDR3 protein. In the table there are approximately 210,000 distinct CDR3 sequences, more than 14% of which are singletons. This material consisted of PBMCs from the stem cell graft donor, taken from the stem cell graft. These receptor sequences come from a human donor who donated a stem cell graft to a child with acute lymphoblastic leukemia.

V usage is TRBV20-1 and J usage is TRBJ1-1, with D perhaps matching TRBD1 (6 bases). The V end was cut by 1 base, the J end by 3 bases, with 12 bases between. Germline CDR1 and CDR2: DFQATT and SNEGSKA (reference sequence). The CDR3 extends over 14 amino acids. CDR3 bases: TGCAGTGCTAGAGGGACAGTGGCATACACTGAAGCTTTCTTT. Translation: CSARGTVAYTEAFF.

The chain is built from TRBV5-1 and TRBJ1-2, with 7 bases lining up with TRBD1. J gave up 4 bases and V 4 bases, and 7 bases lay outside the gene matches. The germline gives CDR1 SGHRS, CDR2 YFSETQ. The CDR3 has 14 residues. CDR3 DNA: TGCGCCAGCAGCCGCCGACAGGGTTCCTATGGCTACACCTTC. Translated: CASSRRQGSYGYTF.

Many counts were recorded for this clonotype. This chain uses TRBV11-2 with TRBJ2-7, with D possibly being TRBD1 (5 bases). Germline lookup yields CDR1 SGHAT and CDR2 FQNNGV. V was clipped by 2 bases and J by 2 bases, with 10 bases between them. The CDR3 extends over 14 amino acids. The CDR3 DNA is TGTGCCAGCAGCTTACATCCAGGGACCTACGAGCAGTACTTC. It codes for CASSLHPGTYEQYF.

This clonotype showed up many times. The chain uses TRBV5-6 and TRBJ2-1; no clear D gene. V was clipped by 0 bases and J by 6 bases, with 4 bases between them. Germline V lookup: CDR1 SGHDT, CDR2 YYEEEE. The CDR3 runs to 12 residues. CDR3 sequence: CASSLGANEQFF. In nucleotides, the CDR3 is TGTGCCAGCAGCTTGGGGGCCAATGAGCAGTTCTTC.

V usage is TRBV12-3 or TRBV12-4 and J usage is TRBJ1-2; D is possibly TRBD1 (5 bases). V dropped 2 bases and J dropped 10 bases, with 14 bases sitting between them. The CDR3 is 13 amino acids. The CDR3 bases are TGTGCCAGCAGTTTATTAGACAGTGTTAACTACACCTTC. Translating gives CASSLLDSVNYTF.

This clonotype was seen repeatedly, ten times or more. In nucleotides, the CDR3 is TGTGCCAGCAGCCTCTCTGGTAAAGGGGTAGATACGCAGTATTTT. It is translated as CASSLSGKGVDTQYF. The J gene is TRBJ2-3, the V gene TRBV27; a weak D match, TRBD1 (5 bases). Germline V gene lookup returns CDR1 MNHEY and CDR2 SMNVEV (reference sequence). V was shortened by 6 bases and J by 5 bases, with 18 bases between the two germline ends. The CDR3 consists of 15 residues.

On this clonotype: The junction departs from the called germline gene at one end, perhaps through a read error. V is TRBV6-5 and J is TRBJ2-7, with TRBD2 matching over 8 bases. CDR1 is MNHEY, CDR2 SVGAGI, per germline. The CDR3 spans 17 residues. The chain's CDR3 is CAGSYSGGRGRRNEQYF. The CDR3 bases are TGTGCCGGCAGTTACTCGGGGGGGCGGGGCCGTAGGAACGAGCAGTACTTC.

Comment on this clonotype: One base away lies a much larger clone, so this may be a sequencing read error. This chain uses TRBV11-2 with TRBJ2-1, with 8 nucleotides matching TRBD2. Germline loops: CDR1 SGHAT, CDR2 FQNNGV. CDR3 length: 17 residues. CDR3 residues: CASSFPTSGSSYNAQFF. The DNA for the CDR3 is TGTGCCAGCAGCTTCCCTACGAGCGGGAGCTCCTACAATGCGCAGTTCTTC.

This clonotype has ten or more counts. The chain combines TRBV12-3 or TRBV12-4 with TRBJ2-2; 7 nucleotides align to TRBD1. Trimming at V came to 3 bases and at J to 3 bases, leaving 1 base not matched to a gene. This CDR3 region has 14 residues. The CDR3 region has the DNA TGTGCCAGCAGTTTTACAGGGGACACCGGGGAGCTGTTTTTT. Translating it yields CASSFTGDTGELFF.

In this sample, this clonotype turned up a few times. V usage is TRBV28 and J usage is TRBJ1-5; no clear D. The CDR3 is 17 residues long. Trimming shortened V by 6 bases and J by 1 base, and 19 bases separated the two germline ends. Per germline, CDR1 MDHEN and CDR2 SYDVKM. CDR3 residues: CASSSRGGSWSNQPQHF. As DNA, the CDR3 is TGTGCCAGCAGCTCTCGGGGAGGGTCTTGGAGCAATCAGCCCCAGCATTTT. Looking up the rest from reference TRBV28 and TRBJ1-5 gives the full variable domain: DVKVTQSSRYLVKRTGEKVFLECVQDMDHENMFWYRQDPGLGLRLIYFSYDVKMKEKGDIPEGYSVSREKKERFSLILESASTNQTSMYLCASSSRGGSWSNQPQHFGDGTRLSIL.

This clonotype showed up many times. The chain combines TRBV12-3 or TRBV12-4 with TRBJ1-4, with 8 bases identical to TRBD1. The junction had 5 bases not matched to a gene; V was cut back by 5 bases and J by 6 bases. CDR3 length: 14 residues. For the CDR3, the DNA is TGTGCCAGCAGTCAATACAGGGGGGATGAAAAACTGTTTTTT. It specifies CASSQYRGDEKLFF.

This chain uses TRBV20-1 with TRBJ2-5; D remains unclear. Germline V gene data show CDR1 as DFQATT and CDR2 as SNEGSKA (reference sequence). The CDR3 loop spans 14 amino acids. V was shortened by 0 bases and J by 1 base, with 9 bases between the two germline ends. The CDR3 sequence is CSARDSQPQETQYF. The CDR3 DNA reads as TGCAGTGCTAGAGATTCCCAGCCCCAAGAGACCCAGTACTTC.

This clonotype was counted between two and nine times. The chain uses TRBV19 and TRBJ2-3; no clear D. The germline CDR1 and CDR2 sequences are LNHDA and SQIVND (reference sequence). This CDR3 region has 16 residues. The V gene lost 5 bases and the J gene lost 3 bases, with 18 bases spanning the gap. The CDR3 nucleotides read TGTGCCAGTAGTTGGGGTAGCCCATCCCGGACAGATACGCAGTATTTT. It specifies CASSWGSPSRTDTQYF. Together with reference TRBV19 and TRBJ2-3, the CDR3 gives the full variable domain: DGGITQSPKYLFRKEGQNVTLSCEQNLNHDAMYWYRQDPGQGLRLIYYSQIVNDFQKGDIAEGYSVSREKKESFPLTVTSAQKNPTAFYLCASSWGSPSRTDTQYFGPGTRLTVL.

This clonotype was counted a few times. The J gene is TRBJ2-1, the V gene TRBV7-9, with TRBD2 as a possible D gene (6 bases). Per germline, CDR1 SEHNR and CDR2 FQNEAQ (reference sequence). V lost 5 bases and J lost 3, with 8 bases in between. The CDR3 contains 13 residues. CDR3 sequence reads: CASSRGDYNEQFF. Here the CDR3 DNA reads TGTGCCAGCAGCCGCGGGGACTACAATGAGCAGTTCTTC.

A note on this clonotype: A much larger clone lies a single base off, so this may be a read error. The chain combines TRBV7-9 with TRBJ1-1; TRBD1 is a possible D gene (5 bases). Germline CDR1 and CDR2: SEHNR and FQNEAQ (reference sequence). Trimming removed 5 bases from V and 7 bases from J, with 17 bases in between. The CDR3 sequence is 14 residues long. The CDR3 DNA reads as TGTGCCAGCAGCCCAGAGGTCAGGGCCGGTGAAGCTTTCTTT. This codes for CASSPEVRAGEAFF.

J is TRBJ2-3 and V is TRBV25-1; 10 nucleotides line up with TRBD2. The CDR3 is 17 residues long. The germline gives CDR1 MGHDK, CDR2 SYGVNS. V lost 5 bases, J lost 2 bases, and 10 bases stayed unmatched. The CDR3 loop reads CASSISQREGTTDTQYF. As DNA, the CDR3 is TGTGCCAGCAGTATATCACAGCGGGAGGGAACCACAGATACGCAGTATTTT.

A few counts support this clonotype. This chain connects TRBV4-1 to TRBJ1-5; maybe TRBD1 (5 bases). Germline CDR1 MGHRA, CDR2 YSYEKL. This CDR3 has 15 amino acids. V shed 0 bases and J shed 3 bases, with 9 bases lying between them. CDR3 region: CASSQDSGPNQPQHF. The CDR3 DNA sequence: TGCGCCAGCAGCCAAGACTCAGGGCCCAATCAGCCCCAGCATTTT.

This clonotype was counted many times. The chain has TRBV12-3 or TRBV12-4 and TRBJ1-1, with D maybe TRBD1 (5 bases). CDR3 length equals 14 residues. Trimming took off 4 bases at V and 0 bases at J, with 9 bases between the two ends. Written as DNA, the CDR3 is TGTGCCAGCAGTTGGAGGGGTATGAACACTGAAGCTTTCTTT. Amino acid sequence: CASSWRGMNTEAFF.

This clonotype showed up many times. The V and J genes are TRBV20-1 and TRBJ2-7; D assignment may be TRBD1 or TRBD2 (5 bases each). Per germline, CDR1 DFQATT and CDR2 SNEGSKA (reference sequence). Trimming shortened V by 6 bases and J by 1 base, and 13 bases separated the two germline ends. This CDR3 is built from 13 residues. The CDR3 here is CSAPRDGSYEQYF. The DNA for the CDR3 is TGCAGTGCCCCCAGGGACGGGTCCTACGAGCAGTACTTC.

This clonotype was observed at least ten times. This rearrangement joins TRBV20-1 to TRBJ2-3; 7 nucleotides agree with TRBD2. This CDR3 is 15 amino acids long. V gave up 3 bases and J gave up 3 bases; unmatched junction bases: 9. CDR1 and CDR2 (germline): DFQATT, SNEGSKA (reference sequence). CDR3 sequence reads: CSARAGARNTDTQYF. Written as DNA, the CDR3 is TGCAGTGCTAGGGCGGGAGCGAGAAATACAGATACGCAGTATTTT.

J is TRBJ2-3 and V is TRBV7-9, with 9 bases that match TRBD1. J was trimmed by 6 bases and V by 5 bases; bases with no gene match: 9. Germline loops: CDR1 SEHNR, CDR2 FQNEAQ (reference sequence). The CDR3 is 15 amino acids. CDR3 in amino acids: CASSQQGAPTDTQYF. The CDR3 DNA reads TGTGCCAGCAGCCAACAGGGGGCTCCGACGGATACGCAGTATTTT.

The chain uses TRBV20-1 and TRBJ2-1; D perhaps matches TRBD2 (6 bases). The CDR3 consists of 15 residues. Germline V lookup: CDR1 DFQATT, CDR2 SNEGSKA (reference sequence). V shed 2 bases and J shed 1 base, with 12 bases lying between them. The CDR3 coding sequence is TGCAGTGCTAGATACGGGAGAGGGTCCTACAATGAGCAGTTCTTC. This sequence encodes CSARYGRGSYNEQFF.

V gene TRBV7-6 combines with J gene TRBJ2-2, with a weak D call TRBD2 (5 bases). The ends were cut back, 1 base at V and 1 base at J, with 16 bases in the middle. The CDR3 loop spans 18 amino acids. Germline V gives CDR1 SGHVS, CDR2 FNYEAQ. CDR3 nucleotides: TGTGCCAGCAGCTTAGTGGCTTCAGTGGGAGAGAACACCGGGGAGCTGTTTTTT. This sequence encodes CASSLVASVGENTGELFF.

This clonotype was observed many times. This chain uses TRBV5-1 with TRBJ2-7; no reliable D call. V lost 2 bases to trimming and J lost 0 bases, with 15 bases between them. This CDR3 contains 16 residues. Germline CDR1 SGHRS, CDR2 YFSETQ. CDR3: CASSFLSSDISYEQYF. The DNA of the CDR3 is TGCGCCAGCAGCTTTCTATCTTCGGATATCTCCTACGAGCAGTACTTC.

This clonotype was counted ten times or more. CDR3 nucleotides: TGCGCCAGCAGCTTCCCCGGGACAGGGTTTGAAGCTTTCTTT. Translated, it gives CASSFPGTGFEAFF. The rearrangement joins TRBV5-1 to TRBJ1-1; TRBD1 aligns across 9 bases. V was pared by 2 bases and J by 7 bases, with 6 bases of the junction left unmatched. The germline gives CDR1 SGHRS, CDR2 YFSETQ. The CDR3 totals 14 residues.

This rearrangement joins TRBV11-2 to TRBJ2-2, with TRBD2 as a possible D gene (5 bases). CDR3 length: 18 residues. Trimming stripped 7 bases from V and 0 bases from J, with 21 bases between. CDR1 SGHAT and CDR2 FQNNGV come from the germline V gene. The DNA of the CDR3 is TGTGCCAGCACCGAAAGAAGGCGGAGCGGCCCGAACACCGGGGAGCTGTTTTTT. It translates to CASTERRRSGPNTGELFF.

This clonotype was counted at least ten times. The V and J genes are TRBV20-1 and TRBJ2-1; 9 nucleotides agree with TRBD2. The trim removed 6 bases at V and 6 bases at J, leaving 12 bases unmatched. This CDR3 spans 15 amino acids. In germline, CDR1 is DFQATT, CDR2 SNEGSKA (reference sequence). The DNA for the CDR3 is TGCAGTGCCAAACAGGGCTGGCGGGAGGGCAATGAGCAGTTCTTC. Translation gives CSAKQGWREGNEQFF.

This clonotype showed up many times. This rearrangement joins TRBV12-3 or TRBV12-4 to TRBJ2-1; TRBD2 agrees at 12 bases. The CDR3 is 17 amino acids. Trimming took 7 bases from V and 1 from J; bases not matched to a gene: 8. Written as DNA, the CDR3 is TGTGCCAGCACCCAGACTAGCGGGAGTGAGTCCTACAATGAGCAGTTCTTC. Its translation is CASTQTSGSESYNEQFF.

Many counts were recorded for this clonotype. This rearrangement joins TRBV18 to TRBJ2-5; D not certain. The CDR3 covers 14 residues. Germline CDR1 is KGHSH and CDR2 is LQKENI. V gave up 2 bases and J gave up 0 bases, with 7 bases separating them. The CDR3 DNA sequence: TGTGCCAGCTCACCATCAGGAGACCAAGAGACCCAGTACTTC. Amino acid sequence: CASSPSGDQETQYF.